One sample yielded the 24 T cell receptor beta chains listed below, sequenced in a study of blood T cell repertoires in COVID-19 (TCRdb year 2020). Receptors were amplified or captured by the immunoSEQ multiplex PCR assay. In its TCRdb copy, this immuneACCESS table keeps in-frame sequences only and misses some clones. Where compared with another copy, unresolved V genes explain less than half of these, and the others have no known cause. The sample table records a few hundred thousand clones; roughly 86% of these occur just once. 9% to 15% of the sample rests with the top ten. The sample was peripheral blood. The receptors come from a man at least 80 years old with acute or convalescent COVID-19.

The gene calls are TRBV19 and TRBJ1-1; TRBD1 aligns across 8 bases. The CDR3 loop spans 12 amino acids. The germline V gene encodes CDR1 LNHDA and CDR2 SQIVND (reference sequence). V shed 8 bases and J 5 bases; nucleotides not matched to a gene: 4. CDR3 sequence reads: CASGQGWTEAFF. The DNA of the CDR3 is TGTGCCAGTGGACAGGGTTGGACTGAAGCTTTCTTT.

The chain employs TRBV1 and TRBJ2-7; TRBD2, as called in the table, went unchecked against the DNA. TRBV1 is a known pseudogene. The CDR3 is 19 residues long. The CDR3 loop is CTSSQDYASGNPISYEQYF. DNA of the CDR3: TGCACCAGCAGCCAAGATTATGCTAGCGGGAATCCGATCTCCTACGAGCAGTACTTC.

The genes are TRBV7-9 and TRBJ1-2; D may be TRBD1 (5 bases). This CDR3 spans 15 amino acids. CDR1 and CDR2 (germline): SEHNR, FQNEAQ (reference sequence). The V and J ends lost 4 bases and 4 bases respectively, with 16 bases between them. For the CDR3, the DNA is TGTGCCAGCAGCTCCAGGGCCGCTACCTCCTATGGCTACACCTTC. Translating it yields CASSSRAATSYGYTF.

The V and J genes are TRBV15 and TRBJ2-1, with a tentative D call TRBD1 (6 bases). Germline-derived CDR1 and CDR2 are LNHNV and YYDKDF (reference sequence). The CDR3 is made up of 15 amino acids. V shed 7 bases and J shed 0 bases, with 13 bases lying between them. CDR3 amino acids: CATTGGRGSYNEQFF. CDR3 bases: TGTGCCACCACCGGCGGCAGGGGCTCCTACAATGAGCAGTTCTTC.

This chain links TRBV3-1 (or the pseudogene TRBV3-2) with TRBJ2-3, with D possibly being TRBD2 (6 bases). Germline assignment: CDR1 LGHDT and CDR2 YNNKEL (reference sequence). Trimming shortened V by 2 bases and J by 0 bases, and 12 bases separated the two germline ends. CDR3 size: 16 residues. CDR3 residues: CASSQRSGSSTDTQYF. The CDR3 DNA reads TGTGCCAGCAGCCAACGTAGCGGCTCTAGCACAGATACGCAGTATTTT.

This clone was counted only a few times. This rearrangement joins TRBV7-9 to TRBJ1-1, with D uncertain. The germline V and J ends were trimmed by 3 bases and 1 base, with 9 bases remaining between them. Germline loops: CDR1 SEHNR, CDR2 FQNEAQ (reference sequence). The CDR3 runs to 14 residues. The CDR3 here is CASSFPPGNTEAFF. CDR3 bases: TGTGCCAGCAGCTTTCCCCCAGGGAACACTGAAGCTTTCTTT.

This sequence joins TRBV11-3 and TRBJ2-1, with 7 bases that match TRBD1. The CDR3 spans 15 residues. Germline assignment: CDR1 SGHNT and CDR2 YENEEA. V shed 5 bases and J 4 bases; nucleotides not matched to a gene: 8. The CDR3 nucleotides are TGTGCCAGCAGCCAAGACAGGGCCATTTACAATGAGCAGTTCTTC. This translates into CASSQDRAIYNEQFF.

The chain has TRBV5-1 and TRBJ2-3, with D uncertain. This CDR3 has 15 residues. The V and J ends lost 4 bases and 3 bases respectively, with 15 bases between them. CDR1 SGHRS and CDR2 YFSETQ come from the germline V gene. For the CDR3, the DNA is TGCGCCAGCAGCCCGCGACGGGTTCGTACAGATACGCAGTATTTT. Protein product: CASSPRRVRTDTQYF.

This chain joins TRBV15 and TRBJ2-7, with D unclear. This CDR3 has 13 amino acids. Germline V gene data show CDR1 as LNHNV and CDR2 as YYDKDF (reference sequence). Trimming removed 0 bases at V and 0 bases at J, with 3 bases between. The CDR3, as DNA: TGTGCCACCAGCAGAGATATCTCCTACGAGCAGTACTTC. Its protein product is CATSRDISYEQYF.

The chain couples TRBV6-5 to TRBJ2-2, with D possibly TRBD1 on 6 matching bases. The CDR3 spans 14 residues. Germline V gene sequence: CDR1 MNHEY, CDR2 SVGAGI. V was clipped by 6 bases and J by 3 bases, with 11 bases between them. For the CDR3, the DNA is TGTGCCAGCAGCAACTACAGGGACACCGGGGAGCTGTTTTTT. The encoded protein is CASSNYRDTGELFF.

The J gene is TRBJ1-2, the V gene TRBV28; no clear D. This CDR3 region has 16 residues. The ends were cut back, 2 bases at V and 8 bases at J, with 21 bases in the middle. The germline CDR1 and CDR2 sequences are MDHEN and SYDVKM. The CDR3 here is CASSLPADRAPGGYTF. The CDR3 nucleotides are TGTGCCAGCAGTTTACCCGCAGACCGGGCCCCGGGGGGCTACACCTTC.

In this sample, this clone turned up a few times. J is TRBJ1-3 and V is TRBV4-1, with 7 bases fitting TRBD1. The CDR3 extends over 14 amino acids. Germline V gene sequence: CDR1 MGHRA, CDR2 YSYEKL. Losses at the gene ends were 4 bases for V and 2 bases for J; bases not matched to a gene: 2. CDR3 amino acids: CASSPTGTGNTIYF. The CDR3 DNA reads TGCGCCAGCAGCCCGACAGGGACTGGAAACACCATATATTTT.

The chain is built from TRBV10-1 and TRBJ1-3, with no clear D. Germline-derived CDR1 and CDR2 are WNHNN and SYGVQD (reference sequence). V was clipped by 3 bases and J by 1 base, with 10 bases between them. This CDR3 has 15 amino acids. The CDR3, as DNA: TGCGCCAGCAGTGACCTCCGGGGATCTGGAAACACCATATATTTT. Amino acid sequence: CASSDLRGSGNTIYF.

This chain connects TRBV2 to TRBJ1-1; the match to TRBD1 covers 8 bases. V shed 7 bases and J 4 bases; nucleotides not matched to a gene: 8. This CDR3 comprises 14 residues. Germline-derived CDR1 and CDR2 are SNHLY and FYNNEI. CDR3 nucleotides: TGTGCCAGCATTCTTCCACAGGGGGGCACTGAAGCTTTCTTT. This codes for CASILPQGGTEAFF.

The chain couples TRBV29-1 to TRBJ1-1; possible D gene TRBD1, 5 bases. Trimming stripped 7 bases from V and 0 bases from J, with 9 bases between. The germline CDR1 and CDR2 sequences are SQVTM and ANQGSEA. CDR3 size: 12 residues. CDR3 DNA sequence: TGCAGCGCCGACAGCCTGAACACTGAAGCTTTCTTT. This translates into CSADSLNTEAFF.

This chain joins TRBV21-1 and TRBJ2-7; the tabulated D call, TRBD1, remains unverified against the DNA. TRBV21-1 is annotated as a pseudogene. This CDR3 spans 16 amino acids. The CDR3 sequence: CASSIWNMDSASEQYF. In nucleotides, the CDR3 is TGTGCCAGCAGCATATGGAACATGGACAGCGCGTCCGAGCAGTACTTC.

This clone was seen just once. The V call is TRBV28, the J call TRBJ1-6; 8 positions match TRBD1. The CDR3 totals 11 residues. Germline lookup yields CDR1 MDHEN and CDR2 SYDVKM. V lost 9 bases to trimming and J lost 14 bases; unmatched junction nucleotides: 6. CDR3 residues: CASEDREALHF. The CDR3 bases are TGTGCCAGTGAGGACAGGGAGGCCCTCCACTTT.

The DNA for the CDR3 is TGTGCCAGCTCACGGGAGGTAGAGAGTCCCTACACCTTC. It specifies CASSREVESPYTF. This chain joins TRBV18 and TRBJ1-2; D not certain. V was cut by 4 bases and J by 10 bases, with 16 bases left in between. CDR1 is KGHSH and CDR2 is LQKENI in the germline V gene. CDR3 size: 13 residues.

The chain uses TRBV3-1 (or the pseudogene TRBV3-2) and TRBJ2-5; the match to TRBD2 covers 7 bases. The CDR3 is 20 residues long. Germline trimming cut 0 bases from V and 2 bases from J; bases unmatched to any gene: 18. Germline CDR1 and CDR2: LGHDT and YNNKEL (reference sequence). The CDR3 loop reads CASSQDRPRPRTSSQETQYF. Written as DNA, the CDR3 is TGTGCCAGCAGCCAAGATCGCCCTCGCCCCCGGACTAGTTCGCAAGAGACCCAGTACTTC.

This rearrangement joins TRBV5-8 to TRBJ1-1; a possible D gene is TRBD1 (6 bases). Germline V lookup: CDR1 SGHTS, CDR2 YDEGEE. This CDR3 has 15 residues. With 6 bases removed from V and 6 bases from J, the gap between germline ends came to 21 bases. The CDR3 DNA sequence: TGTGCCAGCATCCCTATCTGGGGGCAGGAAGCTGAAGCTTTCTTT. Translated: CASIPIWGQEAEAFF.

This chain joins TRBV2 and TRBJ1-2, with D possibly TRBD1 on 5 matching bases. This CDR3 is 14 amino acids long. The germline V gene has CDR1 SNHLY and CDR2 FYNNEI. V was clipped by 0 bases and J by 6 bases, with 11 bases between them. The CDR3 loop reads CASSEARGTDGYTF. In DNA form, the CDR3 reads TGTGCCAGCAGTGAAGCGCGGGGGACGGATGGCTACACCTTC. The whole variable domain, filled in from reference TRBV2 and TRBJ1-2, reads EPEVTQTPSHQVTQMGQEVILRCVPISNHLYFYWYRQILGQKVEFLVSFYNNEISEKSEIFDDQFSVERPDGSNFTLKIRSTKLEDSAMYFCASSEARGTDGYTFGSGTRLTVV.

This rearrangement joins TRBV19 to TRBJ1-1, with 7 bases that match TRBD1. CDR3 size: 14 residues. V lost 7 bases, J lost 4 bases, and 9 bases stayed unmatched. CDR1 and CDR2 from the germline V gene are LNHDA and SQIVND (reference sequence). The CDR3 sequence: CASTMTGLSTEAFF. The CDR3 DNA follows: TGTGCCAGTACCATGACAGGGCTGAGCACTGAAGCTTTCTTT. The whole variable domain, remainder taken from reference TRBV19 and TRBJ1-1, is DGGITQSPKYLFRKEGQNVTLSCEQNLNHDAMYWYRQDPGQGLRLIYYSQIVNDFQKGDIAEGYSVSREKKESFPLTVTSAQKNPTAFYLCASTMTGLSTEAFFGQGTRLTVV.

V gene TRBV4-2 combines with J gene TRBJ2-1; TRBD2 agrees at 12 bases. The V gene end was trimmed by 1 base and the J gene end by 3 bases; junction bases not matched to a gene: 7. Germline V gives CDR1 LGHNA, CDR2 YNFKEQ. The CDR3 length is 18 residues. In DNA form, the CDR3 reads TGTGCCAGCAGCCAAGGCTGGACTAGCGGGGCCCTCTACAATGAGCAGTTCTTC. As protein: CASSQGWTSGALYNEQFF.

Only a few counts were recorded for this clone. The V gene is TRBV14, the J gene TRBJ2-1, with unresolved D. This CDR3 region has 11 residues. V gave up 4 bases and J gave up 8 bases, with 6 bases separating them. Germline V CDR1 and CDR2: SGHDN, FVKESK. CDR3 amino acids: CASSLSYEQFF. DNA for the CDR3: TGTGCCAGCAGCCTTAGCTATGAGCAGTTCTTC.